The T cell receptor (beta chain) described here comes from a study of T cell responses to AZD1222 COVID-19 vaccine. Study-wide findings and caveats: Vaccination with two AZD1222 doses was followed by a rise in Spike-specific TCR breadth and depth.

Profiling relied on immunoSEQ multiplex PCR, and the TCRdb table lists in-frame clones only, not all of them. The table lists 180,000 or so clones, about 95% of them singletons. The CDR3 is 12 amino acids. The germline gives CDR1 LNHDA, CDR2 SQIVND (reference sequence). V gave up 11 bases and J gave up 7 bases; unmatched junction bases: 7. With respect to this clone: Its antigen is currently unknown.

J is TRBJ1-5 and V is TRBV19, with 8 bases aligning to TRBD1. The clonotype was recovered from an adult in good health. Specimen: peripheral blood, collected on day 0 of AZD1222 vaccination. The CDR3 DNA follows: TGTGCCTGCGCCGCAGGGGGCCAGCCCCAGCATTTT. Its translation is CACAAGGQPQHF.